This T cell receptor beta chain emerged from a study of blood T cell repertoires in COVID-19. Study at large: Material from acute and convalescent COVID-19 was sourced from the United States, Italy and Spain. PBMCs, B-cell-depleted T cells, or T cells were the source of the cDNA or gDNA that made up the material.

This clone was recorded only once. CDR1 is SGHKS, CDR2 YYEKEE, per germline (reference sequence). This CDR3 region has 14 residues. Trimming removed 3 bases from V and 2 bases from J, with 11 bases in between. It was during active infection that Seattle patients were enrolled and then longitudinally followed. Data came from immunoSEQ multiplex PCR; TCRdb stores just in-frame clones and leaves some out. Counted here are about 170,000 clones, 85% occurring once; the ten biggest clones make up roughly 8.8%. The sequenced material came from peripheral blood. The TCR was taken from a woman at least 80 years old with COVID-19, enrolled during active disease. The chain uses TRBV5-5 and TRBJ1-1; no firm D call. For the CDR3, the DNA is TGTGCCAGCAGCTCGCCGGGTTCCAACACTGAAGCTTTCTTT. It specifies CASSSPGSNTEAFF.